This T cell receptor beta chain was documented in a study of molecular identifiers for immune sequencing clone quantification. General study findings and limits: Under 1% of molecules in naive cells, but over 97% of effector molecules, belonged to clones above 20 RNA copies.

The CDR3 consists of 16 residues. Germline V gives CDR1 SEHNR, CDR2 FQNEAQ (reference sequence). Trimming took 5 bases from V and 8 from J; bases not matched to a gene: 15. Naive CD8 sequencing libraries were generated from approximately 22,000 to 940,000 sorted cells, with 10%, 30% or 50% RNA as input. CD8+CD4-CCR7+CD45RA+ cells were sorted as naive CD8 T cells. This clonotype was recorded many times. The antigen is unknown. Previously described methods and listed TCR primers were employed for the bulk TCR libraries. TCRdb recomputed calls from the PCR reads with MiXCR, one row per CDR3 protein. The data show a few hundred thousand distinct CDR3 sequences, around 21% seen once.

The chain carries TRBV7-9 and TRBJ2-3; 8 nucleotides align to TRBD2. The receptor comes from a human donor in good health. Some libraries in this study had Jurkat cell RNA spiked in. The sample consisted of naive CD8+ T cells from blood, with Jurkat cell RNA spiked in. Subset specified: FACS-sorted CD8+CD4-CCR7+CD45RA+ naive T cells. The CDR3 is CASSATSGGEWSTQYF. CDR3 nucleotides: TGTGCCAGCAGCGCCACTAGCGGCGGGGAGTGGAGTACGCAGTATTTT.